The present T cell receptor (beta chain) was sequenced within a study of OX40 agonist ivuxolimab in advanced cancers. Turning to this clone: Its target is unknown.

The CDR3 sequence is 13 residues long. V was clipped by 3 bases and J by 5 bases, with 10 bases between them. The germline gives CDR1 SGHTA, CDR2 FQGTGA. General study points: Undetermined was the antigen specificity of the expanded peripheral T cells.

Sequencing used immunoSEQ multiplex PCR; TCRdb keeps in-frame clones, though not all of them. The sample gives some 35,000 clones, around four fifths of which show up once; around a tenth is in the top ten. Sequenced here: CD4+ or CD8+ T cells sorted from blood, sampled in a trial of the OX40 agonist ivuxolimab. The genes are TRBV7-3 and TRBJ2-5, with D possibly TRBD2 on 6 matching bases. The source of this sequence is an adult with an advanced solid tumor such as melanoma, head and neck, liver or kidney cancer. CDR3 in DNA: TGTGCCAGCAGCTTTTATCGGGGGGAGACCCAGTACTTC. It specifies CASSFYRGETQYF. The full variable domain, completed using reference TRBV7-3 and TRBJ2-5, is GAGVSQTPSNKVTEKGKYVELRCDPISGHTALYWYRQSLGQGPEFLIYFQGTGAADDSGLPNDRFFAVRPEGSVSTLKIQRTERGDSAVYLCASSFYRGETQYFGPGTRLLVL.